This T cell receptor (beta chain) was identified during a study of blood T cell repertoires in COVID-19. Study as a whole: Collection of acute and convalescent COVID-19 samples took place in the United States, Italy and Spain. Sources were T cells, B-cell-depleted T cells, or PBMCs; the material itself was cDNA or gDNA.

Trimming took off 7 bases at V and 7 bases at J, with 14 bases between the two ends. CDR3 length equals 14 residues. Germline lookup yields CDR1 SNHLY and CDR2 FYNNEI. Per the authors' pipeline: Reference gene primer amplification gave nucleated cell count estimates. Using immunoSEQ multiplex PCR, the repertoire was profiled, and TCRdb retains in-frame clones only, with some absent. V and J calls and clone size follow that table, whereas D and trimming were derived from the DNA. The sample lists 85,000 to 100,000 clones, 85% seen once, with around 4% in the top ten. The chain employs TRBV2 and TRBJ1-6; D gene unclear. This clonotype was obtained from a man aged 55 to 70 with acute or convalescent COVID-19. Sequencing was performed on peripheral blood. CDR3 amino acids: CASIDGVRNSPLHF. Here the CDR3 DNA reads TGTGCCAGCATCGACGGGGTCAGAAATTCACCCCTCCACTTT.